The 21 T cell receptor beta chains below were found in one sample sequenced in a study of blood T cell repertoires in COVID-19. Profiled with immunoSEQ multiplex PCR; TCRdb holds only in-frame clones, not every one. The data contain approximately 74,000 clones, approximately 90% of them singletons. The specimen sequenced was peripheral blood. Receptors originate from a woman aged 55-69 years with active COVID-19.

The chain uses TRBV20-1 and TRBJ2-7; unclear D gene. The CDR3 runs 11 residues. Germline loops: CDR1 DFQATT, CDR2 SNEGSKA (reference sequence). Trimming shortened V by 6 bases and J by 7 bases, and 13 bases separated the two germline ends. CDR3 DNA: TGCAGTGCCAAAGCCGCAATAGAGCAGTACTTC. Translated: CSAKAAIEQYF.

The rearrangement joins TRBV28 to TRBJ2-7, with 9 bases aligning to TRBD1. The CDR3 is made up of 12 amino acids. Germline V gene sequence: CDR1 MDHEN, CDR2 SYDVKM. The junction had 2 bases not matched to a gene; V was cut back by 8 bases and J by 3 bases. The CDR3 DNA follows: TGTGCCAGCCGGGACAGGGTCTACGAGCAGTACTTC. It yields the protein CASRDRVYEQYF.

The chain is built from TRBV30 and TRBJ2-6; the D is unclear. Trimming removed 3 bases from V and 0 bases from J, with 9 bases in between. The CDR3 has 15 amino acids. Germline V gives CDR1 GTSNPN, CDR2 SVGIG (reference sequence). The CDR3 spells CAWSNEASGANVLTF. CDR3 sequence (DNA): TGTGCCTGGAGCAATGAAGCCTCTGGGGCCAACGTCCTGACTTTC.

V and J are TRBV5-6 and TRBJ2-5, with TRBD2 identical over 10 bases. V trimming: 4 bases; J trimming: 2 bases; junction bases outside the gene matches: 5. The germline V gene has CDR1 SGHDT and CDR2 YYEEEE. The CDR3 contains 15 residues. CDR3 nucleotides: TGTGCCAGCAGCCTAGCGGGAGAAGGGCAAGAGACCCAGTACTTC. Its translation: CASSLAGEGQETQYF. Combining the CDR3 with reference TRBV5-6 and TRBJ2-5 gives the whole variable domain DAGVTQSPTHLIKTRGQQVTLRCSPKSGHDTVSWYQQALGQGPQFIFQYYEEEERQRGNFPDRFSGHQFPNYSSELNVNALLLGDSALYLCASSLAGEGQETQYFGPGTRLLVL.

The chain employs TRBV28 and TRBJ1-5, with TRBD1 identical over 7 bases. This CDR3 spans 18 amino acids. Germline V lookup: CDR1 MDHEN, CDR2 SYDVKM. Trimming took 10 bases from V and 2 from J; bases not matched to a gene: 20. The CDR3 DNA sequence: TGTGCCACCACAGCACCGATAGGGGGCCCTAGGGGCAATCAGCCCCAGCATTTT. Amino acid sequence: CATTAPIGGPRGNQPQHF.

This chain connects TRBV25-1 to TRBJ2-1; D not certain. Per the germline V gene, CDR1 is MGHDK and CDR2 is SYGVNS. The CDR3 spans 14 residues. Trimming took 5 bases from V and 5 from J, leaving 13 bases between them. The DNA of the CDR3 is TGTGCCAGCAGTTTAGATCCACCGAACAATGAGCAGTTCTTC. Protein sequence: CASSLDPPNNEQFF. The variable domain in full, completed from reference TRBV25-1 and TRBJ2-1, reads EADIYQTPRYLVIGTGKKITLECSQTMGHDKMYWYQQDPGMELHLIHYSYGVNSTEKGDLSSESTVSRIRTEHFPLTLESARPSHTSQYLCASSLDPPNNEQFFGPGTRLTVL.

DNA of the CDR3: TGTGCCAGCTCCGCGATTAGCACAGATACGCAGTATTTT. Encoded protein: CASSAISTDTQYF. The V gene is TRBV18, the J gene TRBJ2-3, with no clear D. The CDR3 is made up of 13 amino acids. V lost 6 bases to trimming and J lost 0 bases, with 7 bases between them. CDR1 is KGHSH and CDR2 is LQKENI in the germline V gene.

The chain joins TRBV6-6 to TRBJ2-5, with TRBD1 matching over 7 bases. The CDR3 consists of 13 residues. The germline V gene encodes CDR1 MNHNY and CDR2 SVGAGI (reference sequence). V dropped 6 bases and J dropped 7; count of bases not matched to a gene: 8. This chain's CDR3 is CASRGDSVGTQYF. Here the CDR3 DNA reads TGTGCCAGCAGGGGGGACAGTGTGGGGACCCAGTACTTC.

This clone was detected only once. The V and J genes are TRBV2 and TRBJ1-2; possibly TRBD1 for D (6 bases). V was cut by 3 bases and J by 8 bases, with 13 bases left in between. Germline CDR1 reads SNHLY; CDR2 reads FYNNEI. The CDR3 consists of 13 residues. This CDR3 reads CASSEGRGRGYTF. The DNA for the CDR3 is TGTGCCAGCAGTGAGGGCAGGGGAAGAGGCTACACCTTC.

This CDR3 is CATSDFETGKSYEQYF. In DNA, the CDR3 is TGTGCCACCAGTGATTTTGAGACAGGGAAATCCTACGAGCAGTACTTC. The rearrangement uses TRBV24-1 and TRBJ2-7; TRBD1 matches at 7 bases. Unmatched junction bases numbered 6, after V lost 1 base and J lost 1 base. This CDR3 spans 16 amino acids. Germline V lookup: CDR1 KGHDR, CDR2 SFDVKD.

A few counts support this clone. The chain has TRBV4-1 and TRBJ2-7; 11 bases map to TRBD2. Germline loops: CDR1 MGHRA, CDR2 YSYEKL. The ends lost 2 bases at V and 2 bases at J; junction bases unmatched: 5. This CDR3 has 16 residues. The CDR3 is CASSQPTSGEAYEQYF. The CDR3, as DNA: TGCGCCAGCAGCCAACCGACTAGCGGGGAAGCCTACGAGCAGTACTTC.

V usage is TRBV14 and J usage is TRBJ2-1; 10 nucleotides line up with TRBD1. The CDR3 is made up of 17 amino acids. Germline V gene lookup returns CDR1 SGHDN and CDR2 FVKESK. The J segment lost 8 bases and the V segment lost 4 bases, leaving 14 bases of the junction unmatched. The CDR3 DNA sequence: TGTGCCAGCAGCCCGGGCCTTGACAGGGGGCGAGTCCATGAGCAGTTCTTC. The encoded protein is CASSPGLDRGRVHEQFF.

The chain couples TRBV5-1 to TRBJ1-2; no clear D. Germline V lookup: CDR1 SGHRS, CDR2 YFSETQ. Trimming left V 4 bases short and J 0 bases short, with 10 bases between. The CDR3 runs 14 residues. CDR3 in DNA: TGCGCCAGCAGCCCCGATTTAGCTAACTATGGCTACACCTTC. Protein sequence: CASSPDLANYGYTF.

The chain carries TRBV5-1 and TRBJ2-3, with a weak D call TRBD1 (5 bases). Trimming cost V 1 base and J 6 bases, with 15 bases left between them. Germline loops: CDR1 SGHRS, CDR2 YFSETQ. This CDR3 has 15 amino acids. This CDR3 is CASSLRRQGMDTQYF. The DNA for the CDR3 is TGCGCCAGCAGCTTGCGTCGGCAGGGAATGGATACGCAGTATTTT. The full variable domain, in which reference TRBV5-1 and TRBJ2-3 provide the parts outside the CDR3, is KAGVTQTPRYLIKTRGQQVTLSCSPISGHRSVSWYQQTPGQGLQFLFEYFSETQRNKGNFPGRFSGRQFSNSRSEMNVSTLELGDSALYLCASSLRRQGMDTQYFGPGTRLTVL.

This chain joins TRBV7-8 and TRBJ1-5, with 8 bases aligning to TRBD1. With 5 bases clipped from V and 1 base from J, the junction kept 4 bases outside the gene matches. Germline loops: CDR1 SGHVS, CDR2 FQNEAQ. This CDR3 comprises 15 residues. The chain's CDR3 is CASSTGQGSNQPQHF. The CDR3, as DNA: TGTGCCAGCAGCACCGGACAGGGAAGCAATCAGCCCCAGCATTTT.

The V call is TRBV20-1, the J call TRBJ2-7, with no clear D. There are 11 residues in the CDR3. The ends were cut back, 1 base at V and 6 bases at J, with 7 bases in the middle. Germline CDR1 and CDR2: DFQATT and SNEGSKA (reference sequence). CDR3 region: CSARGGPEQYF. In DNA, the CDR3 is TGCAGTGCTAGAGGTGGGCCCGAGCAGTACTTC.

The count of this clone is one. DNA of the CDR3: TGTGCCAGCAGTTTACCCCAGGGGGCCAGGACTGAAGCTTTCTTT. This encodes CASSLPQGARTEAFF. J is TRBJ1-1 and V is TRBV28, with 8 bases fitting TRBD1. V shed 2 bases, J shed 5 bases, and the junction held 7 bases outside the gene matches. The CDR3 totals 15 residues. In germline, CDR1 is MDHEN, CDR2 SYDVKM.

The CDR3 region has the DNA TGCGCCAGCAGGCAAACAGGGAAGGGGGTATACAATGAGCAGTTCTTC. Its translation is CASRQTGKGVYNEQFF. The chain joins TRBV4-1 to TRBJ2-1; D is perhaps TRBD1 (6 bases). Per germline, CDR1 MGHRA and CDR2 YSYEKL. This CDR3 region has 16 residues. Between the trimmed V and J ends, which lost 6 bases and 4 bases, there was a span of 19 bases.

V gene TRBV5-1 combines with J gene TRBJ2-3; 9 nucleotides line up with TRBD1. CDR1 is SGHRS, CDR2 YFSETQ, per germline. CDR3 length equals 14 residues. Trimming took 4 bases from V and 2 from J; bases not matched to a gene: 2. CDR3 residues: CASSRDRDTDTQYF. The CDR3 region has the DNA TGCGCCAGCAGCCGGGACAGGGACACAGATACGCAGTATTTT.

The chain is built from TRBV18 and TRBJ2-1, with D perhaps matching TRBD2 (5 bases). With 2 bases removed from V and 0 bases from J, the gap between germline ends came to 8 bases. Germline CDR1 reads KGHSH; CDR2 reads LQKENI. The CDR3 extends over 15 amino acids. This CDR3 reads CASSPISDSYNEQFF. The CDR3 DNA is TGTGCCAGCTCACCAATTAGCGACTCCTACAATGAGCAGTTCTTC.

This chain uses TRBV27 with TRBJ2-1, with 7 bases aligning to TRBD2. J was trimmed by 12 bases and V by 6 bases; bases with no gene match: 17. Germline V gene lookup returns CDR1 MNHEY and CDR2 SMNVEV (reference sequence). The CDR3 loop spans 15 amino acids. The CDR3 region has the DNA TGTGCCAGCAGACGTCGCGGGGGATCCCCCGAAGGGCAGTTCTTC. Its translation: CASRRRGGSPEGQFF.